The 5 T cell receptor beta chains reported below all come from one sample, sequenced in a study of cytomegalovirus exposure and HLA in healthy donors. 60 Vbeta and 13 Jbeta primers were used in PCR. Sequenced by immunoSEQ multiplex PCR; TCRdb stores in-frame clones only, minus some. Its clone listing holds about 130,000 clones. The specimen sequenced was PBMCs. The receptors were sampled from a woman aged 40 to 50 in good health and CMV-seronegative.

V gene TRBV9 combines with J gene TRBJ1-2; TRBD1 agrees at 8 bases. Looked up from germline, CDR1 is SGDLS and CDR2 is YYNGEE. The V segment lost 4 bases and the J segment 0 bases; nucleotides outside the gene matches: 14. The length of the CDR3 is 18 residues. CDR3 nucleotide sequence: TGTGCCAGCAGCCCACGGGACAGGTACCACCTAGCTAACTATGGCTACACCTTC. As protein: CASSPRDRYHLANYGYTF.

CDR3 sequence (DNA): TGTGCCAGCACCAGAGACGGTTCGGGAGGCTACACCTTC. Residues: CASTRDGSGGYTF. V is TRBV5-5 and J is TRBJ1-2; D unclear. Deletions cut 6 bases from V and 8 bases from J, with 17 bases between. The CDR3 has 13 residues. Germline assignment: CDR1 SGHKS and CDR2 YYEKEE (reference sequence). The full variable domain, rest sourced from reference TRBV5-5 and TRBJ1-2, is DAGVTQSPTHLIKTRGQQVTLRCSPISGHKSVSWYQQVLGQGPQFIFQYYEKEERGRGNFPDRFSARQFPNYSSELNVNALLLGDSALYLCASTRDGSGGYTFGSGTRLTVV.

The chain couples TRBV7-2 to TRBJ2-2, with 7 bases fitting TRBD1. This CDR3 has 14 residues. Germline assignment: CDR1 SGHTA and CDR2 FQGNSA. V was pared by 5 bases and J by 4 bases, with 4 bases of the junction left unmatched. Here the CDR3 reads CASSGDRVTGELFF. The CDR3 DNA reads TGTGCCAGCAGCGGAGACAGGGTCACCGGGGAGCTGTTTTTT.

The CDR3: CASSEFAGQGAYTEAFF. The CDR3 DNA follows: TGTGCCAGCAGTGAATTTGCCGGACAGGGGGCTTACACTGAAGCTTTCTTT. The chain uses TRBV6-1 and TRBJ1-1; TRBD1 matches 11 bases. Germline V lookup: CDR1 MNHNS, CDR2 SASEGT. With V trimmed by 2 bases and J by 3 bases, 8 bases remained unmatched. The CDR3 length is 17 residues.

The rearrangement uses TRBV14 and TRBJ1-2, with D maybe TRBD1 (6 bases). Germline lookup yields CDR1 SGHDN and CDR2 FVKESK. CDR3 size: 16 residues. Trimming shortened V by 0 bases and J by 6 bases, and 17 bases separated the two germline ends. The CDR3: CASSQDRITGRHGYTF. The CDR3 DNA follows: TGTGCCAGCAGCCAAGATCGAATAACAGGGCGTCATGGCTACACCTTC.